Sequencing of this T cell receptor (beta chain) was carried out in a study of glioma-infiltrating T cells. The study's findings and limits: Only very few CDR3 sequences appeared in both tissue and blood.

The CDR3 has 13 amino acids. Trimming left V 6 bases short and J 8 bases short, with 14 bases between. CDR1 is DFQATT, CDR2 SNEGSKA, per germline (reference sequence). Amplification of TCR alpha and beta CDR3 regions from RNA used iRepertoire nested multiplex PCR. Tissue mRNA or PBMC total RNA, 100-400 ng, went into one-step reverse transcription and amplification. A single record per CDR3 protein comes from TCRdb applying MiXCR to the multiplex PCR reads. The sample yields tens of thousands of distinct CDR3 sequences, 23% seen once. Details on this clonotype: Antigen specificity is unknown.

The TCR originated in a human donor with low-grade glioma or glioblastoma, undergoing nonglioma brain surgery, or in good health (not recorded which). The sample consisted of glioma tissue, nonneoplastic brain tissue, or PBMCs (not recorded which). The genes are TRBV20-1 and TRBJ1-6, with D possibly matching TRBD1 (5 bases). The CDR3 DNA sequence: TGCAGTGCCGGTAAGACAGTGCATTCACCCCTCCACTTT. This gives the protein CSAGKTVHSPLHF.